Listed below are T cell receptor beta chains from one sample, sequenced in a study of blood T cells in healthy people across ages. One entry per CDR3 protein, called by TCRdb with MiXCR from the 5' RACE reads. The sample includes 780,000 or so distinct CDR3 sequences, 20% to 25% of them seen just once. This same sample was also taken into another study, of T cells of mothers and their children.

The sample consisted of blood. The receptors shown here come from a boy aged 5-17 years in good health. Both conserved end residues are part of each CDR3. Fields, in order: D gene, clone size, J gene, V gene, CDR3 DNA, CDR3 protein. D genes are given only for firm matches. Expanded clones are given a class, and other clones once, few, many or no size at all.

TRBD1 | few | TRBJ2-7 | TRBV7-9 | TGTGCCAGCAGCTTAAGGGACAGGGTCCACGAGCAGTACTTC | CASSLRDRVHEQYF
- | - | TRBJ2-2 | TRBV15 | TGTGCCACCAGACCTACAGCGGGTACCGGGGAGCTGTTTTTT | CATRPTAGTGELFF
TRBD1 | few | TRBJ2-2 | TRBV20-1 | TGCAGTGCTAGAGGTGGGACAGGGGGCACCGGGGAGCTGTTTTTT | CSARGGTGGTGELFF
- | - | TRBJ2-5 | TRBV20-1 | TGCAGTGCTAGAGATGCCGCAGGTTCGGAACGGACCCAGTACTTC | CSARDAAGSERTQYF
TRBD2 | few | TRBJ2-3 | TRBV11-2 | TGTGCCAGCAGCTTTTCTAGCGGGGGAGTAGATACGCAGTATTTT | CASSFSSGGVDTQYF
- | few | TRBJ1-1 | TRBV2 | TGTGCCAGCAGTCCCCCCAGGGGAGAAGCTTTCTTT | CASSPPRGEAFF
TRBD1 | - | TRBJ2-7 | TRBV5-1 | TGCGCCAGCAGTCCCGGACAGGTGAACTCCTACGTGCAGTACTTC | CASSPGQVNSYVQYF
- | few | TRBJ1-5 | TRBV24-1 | TGTGCCACCAGTGAAGGGTCAATTGCGAATCAGCCCCAGCATTTT | CATSEGSIANQPQHF
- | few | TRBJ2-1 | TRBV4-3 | TGCGCCAGCAGCCAAGATTTCCAGTACAATGAGCAGTTCTTC | CASSQDFQYNEQFF
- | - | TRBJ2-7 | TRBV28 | TGTGCCAGCAGTTTGGGGGGATACCCACTCTACGAGCAGTACTTC | CASSLGGYPLYEQYF
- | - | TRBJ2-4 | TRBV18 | TGTGCCAGCTCACCTGAGACAAACATTCAGTACTTC | CASSPETNIQYF
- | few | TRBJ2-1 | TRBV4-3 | TGCGCCAGCAGCCAAGACTCATCCGGGGATGAGCAGTTCTTC | CASSQDSSGDEQFF
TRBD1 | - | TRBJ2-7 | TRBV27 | TGTGCCAGCAGTTTACACGGACAGGGCTACGAGCAGTACTTC | CASSLHGQGYEQYF
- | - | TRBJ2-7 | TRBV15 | TGTGCCACCAGCAGAGATGGCAGGGCCAGCTCCTACGAGCAGTACTTC | CATSRDGRASSYEQYF
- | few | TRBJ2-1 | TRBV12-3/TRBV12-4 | TGTGCCAGCCCCCCGGCTGGAGCGGAACCCTACAATGAGCAGTTCTTC | CASPPAGAEPYNEQFF
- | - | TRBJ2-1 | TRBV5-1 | TGCGCCAGCAGCCAAATGACAGCCTACAATGAGCAGTTCTTC | CASSQMTAYNEQFF
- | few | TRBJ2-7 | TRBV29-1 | TGCAGCGTTGTCAGGGGAGGCGAGCAGTACTTC | CSVVRGGEQYF
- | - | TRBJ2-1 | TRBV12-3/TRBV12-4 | TGTGGGACCGCCCCAGACATGAGTTCCTACAATGAGCAGTTCTTC | CGTAPDMSSYNEQFF